These T cell receptor beta chains were read from a single sample in a study of identical twins. TCRdb processed the 5' RACE reads anew with MiXCR; each CDR3 protein has one entry. The data contain some 730,000 distinct CDR3 sequences, 18% of them singletons. The same sample was also studied in work on T cells expressing NK-cell markers.

The sample comprised PBMCs. Receptors were obtained from a young woman in good health. The CDR3 runs from the conserved cysteine through the conserved F or W. The D gene is left open where the match is weak. Size is omitted from some rows. Given values are once, few, many or a class for expanded clones.

d_call	j_call	v_call	clone_size	cdr3_nt	cdr3_aa
.	TRBJ2-3	TRBV20-1	few	TGCAGTGCTCCGGTATCGGGAGTAACAGATACGCAGTATTTT	CSAPVSGVTDTQYF
TRBD2	TRBJ2-2	TRBV12-5	.	TGTGCTAGTGGCTGGGGCTGGGCAAGCGGGGGGGCCGACGGGGAGCTGTTTTTT	CASGWGWASGGADGELFF
.	TRBJ1-2	TRBV12-3/TRBV12-4	many	TGTGCCAGCAGTTTAATTGCGGGAAACTATGGCTACACCTTC	CASSLIAGNYGYTF
TRBD2	TRBJ2-7	TRBV20-1	few	TGCAGTGCTAGTTCTCTCCGGGACTACGTCCCTCGCGAGCAGTACTTC	CSASSLRDYVPREQYF
TRBD1	TRBJ1-4	TRBV29-1	.	TGCAGCGTTGAAGGAGGGACAGGGTATGAAAAACTGTTTTTT	CSVEGGTGYEKLFF
TRBD2	TRBJ2-3	TRBV20-1	.	TGCAGTGCTAGAGGCGGGGGGGGGACTAGCACAGATACGCAGTATTTT	CSARGGGGTSTDTQYF
.	TRBJ2-4	TRBV5-5	few	TGTGCCAGCAGCTTGTTCGCTAACAAGAACATTCAGTACTTC	CASSLFANKNIQYF
.	TRBJ2-2	TRBV6-2/TRBV6-3	once	TGTGCCAGCAGCCTAGCGAACGGGGAGCTGTTTTTT	CASSLANGELFF
.	TRBJ1-6	TRBV10-3	.	TGTGCCATCATGGATCCGAGCTCCTATAATTCACCCCTCCACTTT	CAIMDPSSYNSPLHF
TRBD1	TRBJ2-5	TRBV27	.	TGTGCCAGCAGTTTCCTGGACAGGGGTTCGGAGACCCAGTACTTC	CASSFLDRGSETQYF
.	TRBJ1-3	TRBV7-2	.	TGTGCCAGCAGCTTAGCGCGGTTGGGGATCGGAAACACCATATATTTT	CASSLARLGIGNTIYF
TRBD2	TRBJ2-2	TRBV12-3/TRBV12-4	few	TGTGCCAGCAGTTCGGGACTAGCTGGCTGGGCCGGGGAGCTGTTTTTT	CASSSGLAGWAGELFF
TRBD1	TRBJ2-2	TRBV5-1	.	TGCGCCAGCTGCCTCGGGACAGCGACCGGGGAGCTGTTTTTT	CASCLGTATGELFF
TRBD2	TRBJ2-7	TRBV5-1	few	TGCGCCAGCAGCTTGGCCCCTAGCGGGGGCTCCTACGAGCAGTACTTC	CASSLAPSGGSYEQYF
.	TRBJ2-1	TRBV10-1	.	TGCGCCAGCAGTGAGATAGCAAATCGCTACAATGAGCAGTTCTTC	CASSEIANRYNEQFF
.	TRBJ2-7	TRBV10-2	.	TGCGCCAGCAGCAGACAGGCGGCCTACGAGCAGTACTTC	CASSRQAAYEQYF
.	TRBJ2-5	TRBV10-2	few	TGCGCCAGCAAGCGGGCCCTGGGAGAGACCCAGTACTTC	CASKRALGETQYF
TRBD1	TRBJ1-1	TRBV5-1	few	TGCGCCAGCAGCTCGGGACAGGCGCCCTTGAACACTGAAGCTTTCTTT	CASSSGQAPLNTEAFF
TRBD2	TRBJ2-3	TRBV20-1	.	TGCAGTGCCTTACTAGCGGCCACAGATACGCAGTATTTT	CSALLAATDTQYF
TRBD2	TRBJ2-2	TRBV6-1	many	TGTGCCAGCAGTGTTGGGACTAGCGGGATCAGGGAGCTGTTTTTT	CASSVGTSGIRELFF
TRBD2	TRBJ2-2	TRBV3-1	.	TGTGCCAGCAGCCAAGTCGGACTAGCGGGGGCCCGGAACACCGGGGAGCTGTTTTTT	CASSQVGLAGARNTGELFF
.	TRBJ2-3	TRBV7-2	few	TGTGCCAGCAGCTTATATCGGGGAACAGATACGCAGTATTTT	CASSLYRGTDTQYF
TRBD1	TRBJ2-5	TRBV10-3	few	TGTGCCATCAGTGAGACCGGACAGGGGGCTCGGGAGACCCAGTACTTC	CAISETGQGARETQYF
TRBD2	TRBJ2-2	TRBV5-1	few	TGCGCCAGCAGCTTGAACAGAGCTAGCGGGAACAGGGAGCTGTTTTTT	CASSLNRASGNRELFF
TRBD2	TRBJ2-5	TRBV5-6	.	TGTGCCAGCAGCTTGTTCGGGGGGACCCACCAAGAGACCCAGTACTTC	CASSLFGGTHQETQYF
.	TRBJ2-5	TRBV11-2	few	TGTGCCAGCAGCTTAGATAAATTCGCAGGTTCGGAAGAGACCCAGTACTTC	CASSLDKFAGSEETQYF
TRBD2	TRBJ2-1	TRBV7-6	once	TGTGCCAGCAGCTTCCCCAGGGAACTAGCGGGAGGCAATGAGCAGTTCTTC	CASSFPRELAGGNEQFF
.	TRBJ2-3	TRBV18	few	TGTGCCAGCTCACCACCACTAGGGGATACGCAGTATTTT	CASSPPLGDTQYF
TRBD2	TRBJ2-7	TRBV12-3/TRBV12-4	many	TGTGCCAGCAGTCTAGCGGAATACGAGCAGTACTTC	CASSLAEYEQYF
.	TRBJ2-1	TRBV5-6	few	TGTGCCAGCAGCTGGTGGGGGTCCTCCTACAATGAGCAGTTCTTC	CASSWWGSSYNEQFF
.	TRBJ2-6	TRBV20-1	.	TGCAGTGCTAGAGTGTCCAGCCGCCCTGGGGCCAACGTCCTGACTTTC	CSARVSSRPGANVLTF
TRBD1	TRBJ2-2	TRBV7-9	.	TGTGCCAGCAACCCCCGCCGGGACAGGGCGAACACCGGGGAGCTGTTTTTT	CASNPRRDRANTGELFF
TRBD2	TRBJ2-3	TRBV6-1	few	TGTGCCAGCAATCCGGACGGGAGGCACACAGATACGCAGTATTTT	CASNPDGRHTDTQYF
.	TRBJ1-1	TRBV5-5	few	TGTGCCAGCAGCCTGAGACCGACCACCACTGAAGCTTTCTTT	CASSLRPTTTEAFF
.	TRBJ1-1	TRBV10-3	.	TGTGCCATCAGGCCAAGTTGGGAAGACACTGAAGCTTTCTTT	CAIRPSWEDTEAFF
TRBD1	TRBJ2-7	TRBV5-1	.	TGCGCCAGCAGCCCGGGTGGGACAGCCTACGAGCAGTACTTC	CASSPGGTAYEQYF
.	TRBJ2-1	TRBV5-6	few	TGTGCCAGCAGCTTGGGCCATGGGTACGACAATGAGCAGTTCTTC	CASSLGHGYDNEQFF
.	TRBJ1-1	TRBV4-3	.	TGCGCCAGCAGCCAACCCTCTAAAGGAGAGAGAGAAGCTTTCTTT	CASSQPSKGEREAFF
.	TRBJ2-7	TRBV12-3/TRBV12-4	.	TGTGCCAGCACTCTCAACGGACCGCCGCCTGACGAGCAGTACTTC	CASTLNGPPPDEQYF
.	TRBJ2-7	TRBV20-1	.	TGCAGTGCTCTTGTCCTTCGGGAGCAGTACTTC	CSALVLREQYF
TRBD2	TRBJ2-1	TRBV20-1	few	TGCAGTGCTCGGGAGGGAGCGGTGCTCGAGCAGTTCTTC	CSAREGAVLEQFF
TRBD1	TRBJ2-2	TRBV11-1	.	TGTGCCAGCAGCGGACGGACAGGGGCGTACGCGAACACCGGGGAGCTGTTTTTT	CASSGRTGAYANTGELFF
.	TRBJ2-1	TRBV5-1	.	TGCGCCAGCACCTCGGGGGTCGGGCACAATGAGCAGTTCTTC	CASTSGVGHNEQFF
.	TRBJ2-3	TRBV11-3	.	TGTGCCAGCAGCTTAGGGGGCCAGCATTCGCAGTATTTT	CASSLGGQHSQYF
TRBD1	TRBJ2-3	TRBV20-1	many	TGCAGTGCCTCCCCCGGGACAGGGGGCTCAGATACGCAGTATTTT	CSASPGTGGSDTQYF
.	TRBJ1-1	TRBV10-3	.	TGTGCCGTAGAACCGGGACAGAACACTGAAGCTTTCTTT	CAVEPGQNTEAFF
TRBD2	TRBJ2-2	TRBV6-2/TRBV6-3	.	TGTGCCAGCAGCCAGGGACTAGCGGCCGGGGAGCTGTTTTTT	CASSQGLAAGELFF